These T cell receptor beta chains were read from a single sample in a study of neurological immune-mediated disorders. TCRdb itself ran the 5' RACE reads through MiXCR, one entry per CDR3 protein. Of tens of thousands of distinct CDR3 sequences listed, around 10% are singletons. Sequencing was performed on PBMCs. Every receptor here comes from a male donor with HTLV-1-associated myelopathy (HAM/TSP). The CDR3 runs from the conserved cysteine through the conserved F or W. D genes are given only for firm matches. Rows give clone size only sometimes, using once, few, many, or a class for an expanded clone.

V: TRBV5-1
size: NA
J: TRBJ1-6
D: NA
CDR3: CASTSSGNYNSPLHF
DNA: TGCGCCAGCACCTCCTCAGGGAATTATAATTCACCCCTCCACTTT

V: TRBV5-5
size: many
J: TRBJ1-6
D: NA
CDR3: CASSLRGSGRADSPLHF
DNA: TGTGCCAGCAGCTTGAGGGGTTCCGGCCGGGCAGATTCACCCCTCCACTTT

V: TRBV5-1
size: NA
J: TRBJ2-5
D: TRBD2
CDR3: CASSFIRSSGGEDTQYF
DNA: TGCGCCAGCAGCTTTATCCGGTCTAGCGGGGGGGAGGATACCCAGTACTTC

V: TRBV21-1
size: many
J: TRBJ1-1
D: NA
CDR3: CASSKPQNTEAFF
DNA: TGTGCCAGCAGCAAACCACAGAACACTGAAGCTTTCTTT

V: TRBV11-3
size: many
J: TRBJ1-6
D: NA
CDR3: CASSGTAGLWSYNSPLHF
DNA: TGTGCCAGCAGCGGGACGGCGGGGCTCTGGAGCTATAATTCACCCCTCCACTTT

V: TRBV28
size: many
J: TRBJ2-5
D: TRBD2
CDR3: CASSFPQLAGGQETQYF
DNA: TGTGCCAGCAGTTTCCCCCAACTAGCGGGGGGCCAAGAGACCCAGTACTTC

V: TRBV5-5
size: many
J: TRBJ1-4
D: NA
CDR3: CASSPSTATTNEKLFF
DNA: TGTGCCAGCAGCCCGTCGACAGCTACAACTAATGAAAAACTGTTTTTT

V: TRBV6-1
size: many
J: TRBJ2-5
D: TRBD2
CDR3: CASSEGKFRGGGNQETQYF
DNA: TGTGCCAGCAGTGAAGGAAAGTTTCGGGGGGGAGGGAACCAAGAGACCCAGTACTTC

V: TRBV29-1
size: many
J: TRBJ1-1
D: NA
CDR3: CSVEGATEAFF
DNA: TGCAGCGTGGAAGGGGCTACTGAAGCTTTCTTT

V: TRBV21-1
size: many
J: TRBJ2-7
D: NA
CDR3: CASSPVRTEGAYEQYF
DNA: TGTGCCAGCAGCCCAGTCCGGACGGAAGGAGCCTACGAGCAGTACTTC

V: TRBV20-1
size: many
J: TRBJ2-1
D: TRBD1
CDR3: CSARDQGDSYNEQFF
DNA: TGCAGTGCTAGAGATCAGGGGGACTCCTACAATGAGCAGTTCTTC

V: TRBV7-2
size: many
J: TRBJ1-1
D: NA
CDR3: CASSDRGAANTEAFF
DNA: TGTGCCAGCAGCGACCGTGGGGCGGCAAACACTGAAGCTTTCTTT

V: TRBV6-5
size: many
J: TRBJ2-1
D: TRBD1
CDR3: CASSYSTGGHDNEQFF
DNA: TGTGCCAGCAGTTACTCGACAGGGGGTCACGACAATGAGCAGTTCTTC

V: TRBV7-2
size: many
J: TRBJ2-1
D: NA
CDR3: CASARSSYNEQFF
DNA: TGTGCCTCAGCCCGCAGCTCCTACAATGAGCAGTTCTTC

V: TRBV5-5
size: many
J: TRBJ2-7
D: TRBD1
CDR3: CASSFGTGRFYEQYF
DNA: TGTGCCAGCAGCTTCGGGACAGGACGATTCTACGAGCAGTACTTC

V: TRBV30
size: NA
J: TRBJ1-1
D: TRBD1
CDR3: CAWNGRGGIRTEAFF
DNA: TGTGCCTGGAATGGCAGGGGGGGAATAAGAACTGAAGCTTTCTTT

V: TRBV20-1
size: many
J: TRBJ2-3
D: TRBD2
CDR3: CSARGLAPDTQYF
DNA: TGCAGTGCTAGAGGACTAGCTCCAGATACGCAGTATTTT

V: TRBV5-1
size: many
J: TRBJ2-3
D: NA
CDR3: CASSFAGAGDTQYF
DNA: TGCGCCAGCAGCTTCGCGGGGGCTGGAGATACGCAGTATTTT

V: TRBV7-9
size: many
J: TRBJ2-1
D: NA
CDR3: CASSFGRVLQFF
DNA: TGTGCCAGCAGCTTTGGGCGGGTTTTGCAGTTCTTC

V: TRBV9
size: many
J: TRBJ1-3
D: NA
CDR3: CASSPNTVSGNTIYF
DNA: TGTGCCAGCAGCCCAAACACGGTTTCTGGAAACACCATATATTTT

V: TRBV18
size: many
J: TRBJ2-2
D: TRBD1
CDR3: CASSPPRTGPGELFF
DNA: TGTGCCAGCTCACCACCACGGACAGGCCCCGGGGAGCTGTTTTTT

V: TRBV7-2
size: many
J: TRBJ1-5
D: NA
CDR3: CASSRGVVHDQPQHF
DNA: TGTGCCAGCAGCCGCGGGGTTGTTCATGATCAGCCCCAGCATTTT

V: TRBV6-2/TRBV6-3
size: many
J: TRBJ2-7
D: NA
CDR3: CASSLLYEQYF
DNA: TGTGCCAGCAGTTTACTCTACGAGCAGTACTTC

V: TRBV20-1
size: many
J: TRBJ1-2
D: TRBD1
CDR3: CSAAPHDRGESYGYTF
DNA: TGCAGTGCTGCCCCTCACGACAGGGGGGAGAGCTATGGCTACACCTTC

V: TRBV25-1
size: many
J: TRBJ2-1
D: NA
CDR3: CASSDTGSYNEQFF
DNA: TGTGCCAGCAGTGACACGGGGTCCTACAATGAGCAGTTCTTC

V: TRBV28
size: many
J: TRBJ2-5
D: NA
CDR3: CASTPPGRETQYF
DNA: TGTGCCAGCACCCCCCCGGGGAGGGAGACCCAGTACTTC

V: TRBV29-1
size: many
J: TRBJ2-5
D: NA
CDR3: CSVPSVQGYQETQYF
DNA: TGCAGCGTTCCCTCGGTACAGGGCTACCAAGAGACCCAGTACTTC

V: TRBV5-1
size: medium-sized
J: TRBJ2-7
D: NA
CDR3: CSSGRDLGEQYF
DNA: TGCTCATCGGGGCGGGATTTAGGCGAGCAGTACTTC

V: TRBV5-1
size: many
J: TRBJ2-1
D: TRBD1
CDR3: CASRRTGTGKQNEQFF
DNA: TGCGCCAGCCGACGGACCGGGACAGGGAAGCAGAATGAGCAGTTCTTC

V: TRBV5-1
size: many
J: TRBJ2-5
D: NA
CDR3: CASSMPTGVQYF
DNA: TGCGCCAGCAGCATGCCCACTGGTGTACAGTACTTC

V: TRBV5-1
size: many
J: TRBJ2-7
D: NA
CDR3: CASSLQPGQIYEQYF
DNA: TGCGCCAGCAGCTTGCAACCGGGACAAATTTACGAGCAGTACTTC

V: TRBV5-5
size: many
J: TRBJ2-3
D: NA
CDR3: CASSFPRLSGVDTQYF
DNA: TGTGCCAGCAGCTTCCCTCGACTAAGCGGAGTAGATACGCAGTATTTT